The clone carrying this T cell receptor beta chain was seen ten or more times. As yet, its antigen is unknown. These data originate in a study of T cell repertoires in cytomegalovirus infection. Study details: TCR beta signatures that were public indicated CMV infection and matching HLA type. Regarding the study as a whole: Predominance within the ex vivo response was attributable to HLA-C-restricted CMV-specific TCR beta clonotypes. Pooled public TCR beta family frequency picked out CMV carriers with the relevant HLA.

CDR3 length: 15 residues. Germline V gene sequence: CDR1 SGHVS, CDR2 FNYEAQ. Trimming removed 5 bases at V and 1 base at J, with 12 bases between. One entry per CDR3 protein results from TCRdb running MiXCR on the reads. Of about 250,000 distinct CDR3 sequences listed, 9% to 15% are singletons. This TCR derives from a human donor in good health (CMV status not recorded). Some clones in this sample may be carry-over from other donors' samples. The rearrangement links TRBV7-6 to TRBJ1-5; D ambiguous. The sequencing sample was made of PBMCs. In DNA, the CDR3 is TGTGCCAGCAGCAGAAACCCTCAGAGCAATCAGCCCCAGCATTTT. Its protein is CASSRNPQSNQPQHF.